The 19 T cell receptor beta chains presented below share a single source sample, sequenced in a study of T cell changes during pregnancy in multiple sclerosis. TCRdb's copy holds only in-frame clones and misses some; the assay was immunoSEQ multiplex PCR. The sample comprises over 65,000 clones, more than 85% of which are singletons, and about 2.5% rests with the top ten. Sample: peripheral blood, taken in the first trimester of pregnancy. These TCRs come from a female donor with multiple sclerosis, enrolled in a pregnancy study.

This chain uses TRBV12-5 with TRBJ1-1; 10 bases are shared with TRBD1. The CDR3 is 16 residues long. Germline V gene lookup returns CDR1 LGHNT and CDR2 FRNRAP. The V and J ends lost 3 bases and 6 bases, in that order; junction bases with no gene match: 10. The CDR3 here is CASGFNPGQGEAEAFF. The CDR3 nucleotides are TGTGCTAGTGGTTTTAACCCAGGACAGGGGGAGGCTGAAGCTTTCTTT.

The count of this clone is one. In DNA, the CDR3 is TGTGCCAGCAGTTTATTCTCCGGGAGGGGGTTCTACAATGAGCAGTTCTTC. Translated, it gives CASSLFSGRGFYNEQFF. The V and J genes are TRBV27 and TRBJ2-1; 8 positions agree with TRBD2. Unmatched junction bases numbered 8, after V lost 1 base and J lost 3 bases. The CDR3 contains 17 residues. Germline CDR1 reads MNHEY; CDR2 reads SMNVEV (reference sequence).

V is TRBV9 and J is TRBJ2-2; TRBD2 aligns across 8 bases. V lost 4 bases, J lost 4 bases, and 9 bases stayed unmatched. The germline V gene has CDR1 SGDLS and CDR2 YYNGEE. There are 16 residues in the CDR3. The CDR3 DNA is TGTGCCAGCAGCACCAGCGGGGGACAACGCACCGGGGAGCTGTTTTTT. It encodes CASSTSGGQRTGELFF.

The chain links TRBV19 to TRBJ1-5, with 9 bases fitting TRBD1. The ends lost 5 bases at V and 6 bases at J; junction bases unmatched: 11. The CDR3 totals 16 residues. CDR1 and CDR2 from the germline V gene are LNHDA and SQIVND (reference sequence). CDR3 residues: CASSPSDRGVGQPQHF. The CDR3 DNA reads as TGTGCCAGTAGTCCATCGGACAGGGGAGTTGGTCAGCCCCAGCATTTT.

This clone was counted a few times. The chain uses TRBV19 and TRBJ2-2; 9 nucleotides match TRBD1. V was pared by 11 bases and J by 7 bases, with 8 bases of the junction left unmatched. Germline loops: CDR1 LNHDA, CDR2 SQIVND (reference sequence). This CDR3 has 13 residues. CDR3 sequence (DNA): TGTGCCTCAAAGGGACAGGGATTCGGGGAGCTGTTTTTT. This codes for CASKGQGFGELFF. Full variable domain (missing parts from reference TRBV19 and TRBJ2-2): DGGITQSPKYLFRKEGQNVTLSCEQNLNHDAMYWYRQDPGQGLRLIYYSQIVNDFQKGDIAEGYSVSREKKESFPLTVTSAQKNPTAFYLCASKGQGFGELFFGEGSRLTVL.

This clone came up once. The chain joins TRBV10-3 to TRBJ2-7; 9 nucleotides align to TRBD2. Trimming removed 4 bases from V and 0 bases from J; junction bases left unmatched: 7. Germline V gene lookup returns CDR1 ENHRY and CDR2 SYGVKD. CDR3 length: 16 residues. Here the CDR3 DNA reads TGTGCCATCAGTGTTACTAGCGGGCTAAGCTCCTACGAGCAGTACTTC. It specifies CAISVTSGLSSYEQYF.

The gene calls are TRBV5-4 and TRBJ2-4; weak D call: TRBD1 (5 bases). V lost 0 bases to trimming and J lost 7 bases, with 11 bases between them. Germline CDR1 and CDR2: SGHNT and YYREEE (reference sequence). The CDR3 runs 14 residues. CDR3 in DNA: TGTGCCAGCAGCTTGGCGGACACAGACAACATTCAGTACTTC. Its protein product is CASSLADTDNIQYF. Using reference TRBV5-4 and TRBJ2-4 for the parts outside the CDR3, the full variable domain is ETGVTQSPTHLIKTRGQQVTLRCSSQSGHNTVSWYQQALGQGPQFIFQYYREEENGRGNFPPRFSGLQFPNYSSELNVNALELDDSALYLCASSLADTDNIQYFGAGTRLSVL.

This clone was seen a handful of times. The rearrangement uses TRBV6-5 and TRBJ1-2, with D possibly matching TRBD1 (5 bases). V shed 0 bases and J shed 4 bases, with 12 bases lying between them. CDR1 and CDR2 from the germline V gene are MNHEY and SVGAGI. The CDR3 sequence is 15 residues long. The CDR3 DNA reads as TGTGCCAGCAGTTACTCGAGAGACAGTAGCTATGGCTACACCTTC. Translation: CASSYSRDSSYGYTF.

The V and J genes are TRBV18 and TRBJ2-3; 7 nucleotides align to TRBD2. The germline V gene has CDR1 KGHSH and CDR2 LQKENI. V lost 5 bases to trimming and J lost 6 bases; unmatched junction nucleotides: 5. This CDR3 has 13 amino acids. DNA of the CDR3: TGTGCCAGCTCAGAGGGAGGGTTGGATACGCAGTATTTT. It is translated as CASSEGGLDTQYF. Full variable domain (outside the CDR3, taken from reference TRBV18 and TRBJ2-3): NAGVMQNPRHLVRRRGQEARLRCSPMKGHSHVYWYRQLPEEGLKFMVYLQKENIIDESGMPKERFSAEFPKEGPSILRIQQVVRGDSAAYFCASSEGGLDTQYFGPGTRLTVL.

The chain links TRBV15 to TRBJ2-1; 12 positions agree with TRBD2. The CDR3 is made up of 17 amino acids. Germline CDR1 reads LNHNV; CDR2 reads YYDKDF (reference sequence). Unmatched junction bases numbered 10, after V lost 2 bases and J lost 8 bases. The CDR3 region is CATSRPVLAGGRDEQFF. The CDR3 region has the DNA TGTGCCACCAGCAGACCGGTACTAGCGGGAGGAAGGGATGAGCAGTTCTTC.

The chain links TRBV6-1 to TRBJ2-7, with a possible D match to TRBD1 (5 bases). The CDR3 sequence is 15 residues long. Germline lookup yields CDR1 MNHNS and CDR2 SASEGT. Trimming stripped 6 bases from V and 1 base from J, with 16 bases between. The CDR3 bases are TGTGCCAGCAGGAGCGAGACAGCTTCTTCCTACGAGCAGTACTTC. It encodes CASRSETASSYEQYF.

The chain employs TRBV9 and TRBJ2-2, with no clear D. The CDR3 is 16 residues long. Per the germline V gene, CDR1 is SGDLS and CDR2 is YYNGEE. The germline V and J ends were trimmed by 4 bases and 1 base, with 14 bases remaining between them. DNA for the CDR3: TGTGCCAGCAGCCCATCTGTCGGCGGGAACACCGGGGAGCTGTTTTTT. This encodes CASSPSVGGNTGELFF.

V is TRBV30 and J is TRBJ2-1, with a tentative D call TRBD1 (5 bases). This CDR3 contains 12 residues. Trimming left V 2 bases short and J 6 bases short, with 8 bases between. Germline CDR1 GTSNPN, CDR2 SVGIG (reference sequence). CDR3 nucleotide sequence: TGTGCCTGGAGTTTTAGGGGCAATGAGCAGTTCTTC. Protein: CAWSFRGNEQFF.

The sample holds one count of this clone. V is TRBV27 and J is TRBJ1-2; no firm D call. CDR1 is MNHEY and CDR2 is SMNVEV in the germline V gene (reference sequence). The CDR3 extends over 15 amino acids. The V end was cut by 5 bases, the J end by 3 bases, with 16 bases between. CDR3 DNA sequence: TGTGCCAGCAGTCCCTGGGCTGGCAACCACTATGGCTACACCTTC. Its protein product is CASSPWAGNHYGYTF.

The chain is built from TRBV10-2 and TRBJ2-1, with TRBD2 identical over 14 bases. V gave up 3 bases and J gave up 6 bases; unmatched junction bases: 10. Germline CDR1 reads WSHSY; CDR2 reads SAAADI. This CDR3 is 18 amino acids long. CDR3 region: CASSDAIQGLAGVNEQFF. In DNA, the CDR3 is TGCGCCAGCAGTGACGCTATCCAGGGACTAGCGGGAGTCAATGAGCAGTTCTTC.

This rearrangement joins TRBV30 to TRBJ2-3; the match to TRBD2 covers 8 bases. The trim removed 1 base at V and 2 bases at J, leaving 2 bases unmatched. This CDR3 comprises 14 residues. Germline CDR1 reads GTSNPN; CDR2 reads SVGIG (reference sequence). The CDR3 spells CAWSAAGVTDTQYF. The CDR3 coding sequence is TGTGCCTGGAGTGCAGCGGGGGTCACAGATACGCAGTATTTT. The full variable domain, completed using reference TRBV30 and TRBJ2-3, is SQTIHQWPATLVQPVGSPLSLECTVEGTSNPNLYWYRQAAGRGLQLLFYSVGIGQISSEVPQNLSASRPQDRQFILSSKKLLLSDSGFYLCAWSAAGVTDTQYFGPGTRLTVL.

A few counts support this clone. The chain employs TRBV29-1 and TRBJ1-1, with a possible D match to TRBD1 (5 bases). Germline CDR1 and CDR2: SQVTM and ANQGSEA. The CDR3 spans 15 residues. Trimming pared 7 bases from V and 4 bases from J, leaving 22 bases between. The CDR3 protein is CSALLQGFGSTEAFF. DNA of the CDR3: TGCAGCGCCCTTCTCCAGGGTTTCGGCTCCACTGAAGCTTTCTTT.

The chain carries TRBV19 and TRBJ1-1; D is unresolved. The germline gives CDR1 LNHDA, CDR2 SQIVND (reference sequence). V shed 4 bases and J shed 0 bases, with 9 bases lying between them. This CDR3 spans 14 amino acids. The CDR3, as DNA: TGTGCCAGTAGTAAAGGACTGTTGAACACTGAAGCTTTCTTT. Amino acids: CASSKGLLNTEAFF.

The chain links TRBV6-6 to TRBJ2-5; 12 bases map to TRBD2. In germline, CDR1 is MNHNY, CDR2 SVGAGI (reference sequence). Trimming removed 6 bases from V and 5 bases from J; junction bases left unmatched: 7. There are 15 residues in the CDR3. The CDR3 sequence is CASRRTSGNVETQYF. CDR3 coding DNA: TGTGCCAGCAGGAGGACTAGCGGGAACGTTGAGACCCAGTACTTC.